This T cell receptor beta chain came from a study of T cells in narcolepsy. Study background: Patients with NT1 or NT2 and healthy control donors were enrolled.

Only in-frame clones appear in the TCRdb table, and some are missing; sequencing was by immunoSEQ multiplex PCR. The table records approximately 35,000 clones, about 85% of them present only once. Study-level findings and limits: Autoreactive HCRT-specific and TRIB2-specific clonotypes were marked in same-patient CSF-versus-blood CD4+ comparisons.

The CDR3 extends over 14 amino acids. Germline CDR1 reads MNHNS; CDR2 reads SASEGT. The V end was cut by 0 bases, the J end by 10 bases, with 15 bases between. This clone appeared once. The antigen is undetermined. The TCR was taken from a human donor with narcolepsy. This chain links TRBV6-1 with TRBJ1-1, with unresolved D. The sequencing sample was made of CD45RA- memory CD4+ T cells from PBMCs. CDR3 amino acids: CASSEAPIEFGAFF. The CDR3 DNA follows: TGTGCCAGCAGTGAAGCCCCAATTGAGTTCGGAGCTTTCTTT.